The 4 T cell receptor beta chains reported below all come from one sample, sequenced in a study of T cell responses to AZD1222 COVID-19 vaccine (TCRdb year 2021). The library was obtained by the immunoSEQ multiplex PCR assay. What TCRdb holds here is the immuneACCESS table cut down to in-frame rearrangements. Part of the clones is not present; checked against another copy, under half of the missing clones reflect an unresolved V gene, and the others are unexplained. The sample table records about 120,000 clones; 70% to 90% of these occur just once. Of the sample, 3% is held by the ten largest clones. The sample's time point label, decoded: about 28 days (+/-7) after the second vaccine dose. Sequenced here: peripheral blood, sampled 28 days after the second AZD1222 dose. The source is an adult who received the AZD1222 COVID-19 vaccine.

The table lists this clone with a count of one. The chain is built from TRBV19 and TRBJ1-2, with D maybe TRBD1 (5 bases). CDR3 length: 15 residues. Trimming took 4 bases from V and 0 from J, leaving 12 bases between them. CDR1 and CDR2 from the germline V gene are LNHDA and SQIVND (reference sequence). The CDR3 nucleotides are TGTGCCAGTAGTAGAGACAGAAGACCTAACTATGGCTACACCTTC. Translation gives CASSRDRRPNYGYTF.

The chain carries TRBV5-8 and TRBJ1-3; D gene uncertain. The V end was cut by 6 bases, the J end by 0 bases, with 4 bases between. This CDR3 spans 12 amino acids. The germline V gene encodes CDR1 SGHTS and CDR2 YDEGEE. CDR3 DNA sequence: TGTGCCAGCACTTTCTCTGGAAACACCATATATTTT. This translates into CASTFSGNTIYF. Full variable domain (missing parts from reference TRBV5-8 and TRBJ1-3): EAGVTQSPTHLIKTRGQQATLRCSPISGHTSVYWYQQALGLGLQFLLWYDEGEERNRGNFPPRFSGRQFPNYSSELNVNALELEDSALYLCASTFSGNTIYFGEGSWLTVV.

This chain links TRBV5-1 with TRBJ2-5; tentative D call: TRBD1 (6 bases). The CDR3 totals 14 residues. Germline assignment: CDR1 SGHRS and CDR2 YFSETQ. The V and J ends lost 1 base and 5 bases respectively, with 12 bases between them. The CDR3 sequence is CASSLKQGGETQYF. The CDR3 region has the DNA TGCGCCAGCAGCTTGAAACAGGGTGGGGAGACCCAGTACTTC.

The rearrangement uses TRBV15 and TRBJ2-1; TRBD1 agrees at 10 bases. This CDR3 is built from 16 residues. In germline, CDR1 is LNHNV, CDR2 YYDKDF (reference sequence). Trimming removed 0 bases from V and 6 bases from J; junction bases left unmatched: 5. This chain's CDR3 is CATSRDPGTGANEQFF. Here the CDR3 DNA reads TGTGCCACCAGCAGAGACCCCGGGACAGGGGCCAATGAGCAGTTCTTC.